The 23 T cell receptor beta chains presented below share a single source sample, sequenced in a study of naive and memory T cell subsets. General observations from the study: A few larger clonotypes appeared in naive repertoires, especially CD8, possibly memory cells re-expressing CD45RA.

Two oligonucleotides, mixed equimolar, formed the beta constant-region primer covering TRBC1 and TRBC2. Ligated cDNA was amplified by four rounds of PCR with nested alpha and beta constant-region primers and SP2. TCRdb ran MiXCR on the UMI-ligation and nested PCR reads and lists one entry per CDR3 protein. This table has about 150,000 distinct CDR3 sequences, over 20% appearing once. Their recognized antigens are unknown. Material for sequencing was naive CD4+ T cells from blood. Every receptor here comes from a human donor in good health.

This clonotype has only a few counts. The genes are TRBV11-3 and TRBJ2-3, with D perhaps assigned TRBD1 or TRBD2 (6 bases each). The germline V gene has CDR1 SGHNT and CDR2 YENEEA. Trimming cost V 5 bases and J 2 bases, with 20 bases left between them. CDR3 length equals 17 residues. The CDR3 is CASSPGEWGHPTDTQYF. DNA for the CDR3: TGTGCCAGCAGCCCGGGGGAGTGGGGGCATCCCACAGATACGCAGTATTTT.

This clonotype has a handful of counts. This chain joins TRBV7-9 and TRBJ2-1, with D possibly being TRBD1 or TRBD2 (5 bases each). V lost 6 bases and J 8 bases, leaving 20 bases between the germline ends. CDR3 length: 15 amino acids. Per the germline V gene, CDR1 is SEHNR and CDR2 is FQNEAQ (reference sequence). The CDR3 sequence is CASSHPGRTLYEQFF. The CDR3 DNA is TGTGCCAGCAGTCATCCGGGACGGACTTTGTATGAGCAGTTCTTC.

The CDR3 here is CASMLGNTIYF. In DNA, the CDR3 is TGTGCCAGCATGTTAGGAAACACCATATATTTT. V gene TRBV12-3 or TRBV12-4 combines with J gene TRBJ1-3; D gene unclear. V lost 7 bases and J 4 bases, leaving 5 bases between the germline ends. This CDR3 spans 11 amino acids.

The chain uses TRBV20-1 and TRBJ1-6; no reliable D call. The CDR3 has 16 residues. V lost 4 bases and J lost 1, with 14 bases in between. CDR1 is DFQATT and CDR2 is SNEGSKA in the germline V gene (reference sequence). CDR3 nucleotide sequence: TGCAGTGCTAACCCAATCGGGAGATCCTATAATTCACCCCTCCACTTT. This codes for CSANPIGRSYNSPLHF.

This clonotype appeared a few times. The chain recombines TRBV6-5 with TRBJ2-3, with D tentatively TRBD1 or TRBD2 (7 bases each). The CDR3 spans 16 residues. V lost 0 bases and J 3 bases, leaving 13 bases between the germline ends. The germline CDR1 and CDR2 sequences are MNHEY and SVGAGI. The CDR3 sequence is CASSYSRGGGTDTQYF. In DNA form, the CDR3 reads TGTGCCAGCAGTTACTCCAGGGGGGGAGGGACAGATACGCAGTATTTT.

CDR3 bases: TGTGCCAGCAGTTTTCGGGTTGGCCAGGGGATATTTAACTATGGCTACACCTTC. Translating gives CASSFRVGQGIFNYGYTF. The chain employs TRBV28 and TRBJ1-2, with a possible D match to TRBD1 (6 bases). CDR1 and CDR2 from the germline V gene are MDHEN and SYDVKM. V shed 3 bases and J shed 1 base, with 21 bases lying between them. The CDR3 has 18 amino acids.

In this sample, this clonotype turned up a few times. This chain's CDR3 is CSARRDPSTDTQYF. The DNA for the CDR3 is TGCAGTGCTAGACGGGACCCGAGCACAGATACGCAGTATTTT. The chain joins TRBV20-1 to TRBJ2-3; D may match TRBD1 or TRBD2 (5 bases each). With 2 bases removed from V and 0 bases from J, the gap between germline ends came to 9 bases. The CDR3 extends over 14 amino acids. Germline V gene data show CDR1 as DFQATT and CDR2 as SNEGSKA (reference sequence).

The chain couples TRBV2 to TRBJ2-7; 8 bases line up with TRBD1. J lost 4 bases, V lost 3 bases, and 11 bases had no gene match. This CDR3 is 16 amino acids long. Germline-derived CDR1 and CDR2 are SNHLY and FYNNEI. The CDR3 protein is CASSELDRVVGYEQYF. The CDR3 nucleotides read TGTGCCAGCAGTGAGTTGGACAGGGTGGTAGGATACGAGCAGTACTTC.

This clonotype is a singleton in its sample. The rearrangement uses TRBV5-4 and TRBJ1-6; no clear D. The germline V and J ends were trimmed by 1 base and 7 bases, with 12 bases remaining between them. CDR1 is SGHNT, CDR2 YYREEE, per germline (reference sequence). The CDR3 runs to 15 residues. Here the CDR3 reads CASSLTGPRNSPLHF. In nucleotides, the CDR3 is TGTGCCAGCAGCTTGACGGGCCCTCGCAATTCACCCCTCCACTTT. Based on the CDR3 plus reference TRBV5-4 and TRBJ1-6, the full variable domain is ETGVTQSPTHLIKTRGQQVTLRCSSQSGHNTVSWYQQALGQGPQFIFQYYREEENGRGNFPPRFSGLQFPNYSSELNVNALELDDSALYLCASSLTGPRNSPLHFGNGTRLTVT.

V and J are TRBV29-1 and TRBJ2-3, with 8 positions matching TRBD1. CDR3 size: 16 residues. Germline CDR1 and CDR2: SQVTM and ANQGSEA. V shed 5 bases, J shed 0 bases, and the junction held 10 bases outside the gene matches. CDR3 coding DNA: TGCAGCGTTTATCTTAAACAGGGGGTCAGCACAGATACGCAGTATTTT. Protein sequence: CSVYLKQGVSTDTQYF.

The chain uses TRBV19 and TRBJ2-1; perhaps TRBD2 as D (6 bases). In germline, CDR1 is LNHDA, CDR2 SQIVND (reference sequence). V was cut by 3 bases and J by 5 bases, with 14 bases left in between. The CDR3 length is 15 residues. The CDR3 DNA reads TGTGCCAGTAGTATGCTCGCGGGGAAAGACAATGAGCAGTTCTTC. Amino acids: CASSMLAGKDNEQFF. Complete variable domain (other parts from reference TRBV19 and TRBJ2-1): DGGITQSPKYLFRKEGQNVTLSCEQNLNHDAMYWYRQDPGQGLRLIYYSQIVNDFQKGDIAEGYSVSREKKESFPLTVTSAQKNPTAFYLCASSMLAGKDNEQFFGPGTRLTVL.

The DNA for the CDR3 is TGTGCCAGCAGCCAAAACCGGGACAGGGGAGAGCAGTTCTTC. Translating gives CASSQNRDRGEQFF. The chain recombines TRBV3-1 with TRBJ2-1, with TRBD1 matching over 10 bases. The ends lost 2 bases at V and 10 bases at J; junction bases unmatched: 5. In germline, CDR1 is LGHDT, CDR2 YNNKEL (reference sequence). This CDR3 comprises 14 residues.

This chain uses TRBV5-1 with TRBJ2-1; TRBD2 agrees at 11 bases. The length of the CDR3 is 19 residues. The V segment lost 1 base and the J segment 6 bases; nucleotides outside the gene matches: 15. Germline V gene lookup returns CDR1 SGHRS and CDR2 YFSETQ. Here the CDR3 DNA reads TGCGCCAGCAGCTTGTTTTCCGTATCGACTAGCGGGAATGTCAATGAGCAGTTCTTC. Translation: CASSLFSVSTSGNVNEQFF.

The J gene is TRBJ2-3, the V gene TRBV6-2 or TRBV6-3; D is ambiguous. Germline CDR1 reads MNHEY; CDR2 reads SVGEGT. The CDR3 is made up of 14 amino acids. With 0 bases removed from V and 5 bases from J, the gap between germline ends came to 9 bases. This chain's CDR3 is CASSYSRLIDTQYF. CDR3 DNA sequence: TGTGCCAGCAGTTACTCGAGATTGATAGATACGCAGTATTTT.

V usage is TRBV7-9 and J usage is TRBJ2-5, with D uncertain. V lost 2 bases to trimming and J lost 2 bases, with 9 bases between them. This CDR3 has 14 amino acids. Germline V gene data show CDR1 as SEHNR and CDR2 as FQNEAQ (reference sequence). CDR3 sequence reads: CASSLKEIQETQYF. In nucleotides, the CDR3 is TGTGCCAGCAGCTTAAAGGAGATTCAAGAGACCCAGTACTTC.

The CDR3 DNA is TGTGCCAGCAGTAGGACAGGACTCTACTACGAGCAGTACTTC. Amino acids: CASSRTGLYYEQYF. The chain carries TRBV2 and TRBJ2-7; 7 bases align to TRBD1. In germline, CDR1 is SNHLY, CDR2 FYNNEI. Trimming removed 5 bases from V and 3 bases from J; junction bases left unmatched: 7. The CDR3 has 14 amino acids.

The genes are TRBV7-9 and TRBJ1-5; the D gene is possibly TRBD1 (5 bases). V was pared by 5 bases and J by 4 bases, with 21 bases between. The CDR3 runs 17 residues. Germline CDR1 and CDR2: SEHNR and FQNEAQ (reference sequence). Here the CDR3 DNA reads TGTGCCAGCAGCCGCGGGGGAAAGACGGGCTTTAATCAGCCCCAGCATTTT. It is translated as CASSRGGKTGFNQPQHF.

The chain uses TRBV6-2 or TRBV6-3 and TRBJ2-7; unclear D gene. Between the trimmed V and J ends, which lost 5 bases and 0 bases, there was a span of 17 bases. Germline assignment: CDR1 MNHEY and CDR2 SVGEGT. The length of the CDR3 is 16 residues. In DNA, the CDR3 is TGTGCCAGCAGTAAGCGATGGAGCGATTCCTCCTACGAGCAGTACTTC. Residues: CASSKRWSDSSYEQYF.

This clonotype has a count of ten or more. The chain carries TRBV29-1 and TRBJ2-3; 15 nucleotides match TRBD2. The CDR3 is made up of 14 amino acids. Germline V gene data show CDR1 as SQVTM and CDR2 as ANQGSEA. V lost 6 bases, J lost 4 bases, and 2 bases stayed unmatched. CDR3 DNA sequence: TGCAGCGTCGGGACTAGCGGGAGGTCAGATACGCAGTATTTT. Amino acid sequence: CSVGTSGRSDTQYF.

The chain couples TRBV7-3 to TRBJ2-5, with 7 bases identical to TRBD1. Germline loops: CDR1 SGHTA, CDR2 FQGTGA. The CDR3 totals 14 residues. V trimming: 2 bases; J trimming: 4 bases; junction bases outside the gene matches: 4. The CDR3 here is CASSLSGTVETQYF. The DNA of the CDR3 is TGTGCCAGCAGCTTATCCGGGACAGTAGAGACCCAGTACTTC.

The V call is TRBV20-1, the J call TRBJ2-1; weak D call: TRBD2 (6 bases). V was shortened by 7 bases and J by 7 bases, with 14 bases between the two germline ends. The CDR3 contains 12 residues. From germline, CDR1 is DFQATT and CDR2 SNEGSKA (reference sequence). CDR3 in amino acids: CSVGGPLNEQFF. CDR3 DNA sequence: TGCAGTGTCGGAGGGCCGTTAAATGAGCAGTTCTTC.

This clonotype was counted at least ten times. This chain uses TRBV29-1 with TRBJ1-1; D is perhaps TRBD1 (6 bases). Per the germline V gene, CDR1 is SQVTM and CDR2 is ANQGSEA. The CDR3 length is 14 residues. Trimming pared 7 bases from V and 0 bases from J, leaving 15 bases between. The CDR3: CSAGRQAMNTEAFF. For the CDR3, the DNA is TGCAGCGCCGGCAGACAGGCTATGAACACTGAAGCTTTCTTT. Drawing the rest from reference TRBV29-1 and TRBJ1-1, the complete variable domain is SAVISQKPSRDICQRGTSLTIQCQVDSQVTMMFWYRQQPGQSLTLIATANQGSEATYESGFVIDKFPISRPNLTFSTLTVSNMSPEDSSIYLCSAGRQAMNTEAFFGQGTRLTVV.

This clonotype was found a few times. This chain joins TRBV5-1 and TRBJ1-6; possible D gene TRBD1, 5 bases. The V gene lost 2 bases and the J gene lost 14 bases, with 20 bases spanning the gap. Germline V lookup: CDR1 SGHRS, CDR2 YFSETQ. This CDR3 comprises 15 residues. CDR3 sequence: CASSLETASVSALHF. CDR3 DNA: TGCGCCAGCAGCTTAGAGACAGCCTCCGTGTCTGCCCTCCACTTT. The full variable domain, in which reference TRBV5-1 and TRBJ1-6 provide the parts outside the CDR3, is KAGVTQTPRYLIKTRGQQVTLSCSPISGHRSVSWYQQTPGQGLQFLFEYFSETQRNKGNFPGRFSGRQFSNSRSEMNVSTLELGDSALYLCASSLETASVSALHFGNGTRLTVT.